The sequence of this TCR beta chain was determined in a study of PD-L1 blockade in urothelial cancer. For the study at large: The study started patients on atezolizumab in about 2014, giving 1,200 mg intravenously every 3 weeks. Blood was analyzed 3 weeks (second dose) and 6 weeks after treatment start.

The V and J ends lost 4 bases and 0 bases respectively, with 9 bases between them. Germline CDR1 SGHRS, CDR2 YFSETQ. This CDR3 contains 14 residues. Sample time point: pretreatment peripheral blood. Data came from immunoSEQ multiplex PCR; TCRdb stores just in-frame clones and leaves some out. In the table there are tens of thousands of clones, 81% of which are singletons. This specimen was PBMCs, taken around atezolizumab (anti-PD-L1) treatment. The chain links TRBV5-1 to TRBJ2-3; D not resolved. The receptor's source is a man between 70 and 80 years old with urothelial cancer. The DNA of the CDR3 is TGCGCCAGCAGCACCCAGACTAGCACAGATACGCAGTATTTT. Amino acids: CASSTQTSTDTQYF. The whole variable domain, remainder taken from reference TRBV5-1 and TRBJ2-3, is KAGVTQTPRYLIKTRGQQVTLSCSPISGHRSVSWYQQTPGQGLQFLFEYFSETQRNKGNFPGRFSGRQFSNSRSEMNVSTLELGDSALYLCASSTQTSTDTQYFGPGTRLTVL.